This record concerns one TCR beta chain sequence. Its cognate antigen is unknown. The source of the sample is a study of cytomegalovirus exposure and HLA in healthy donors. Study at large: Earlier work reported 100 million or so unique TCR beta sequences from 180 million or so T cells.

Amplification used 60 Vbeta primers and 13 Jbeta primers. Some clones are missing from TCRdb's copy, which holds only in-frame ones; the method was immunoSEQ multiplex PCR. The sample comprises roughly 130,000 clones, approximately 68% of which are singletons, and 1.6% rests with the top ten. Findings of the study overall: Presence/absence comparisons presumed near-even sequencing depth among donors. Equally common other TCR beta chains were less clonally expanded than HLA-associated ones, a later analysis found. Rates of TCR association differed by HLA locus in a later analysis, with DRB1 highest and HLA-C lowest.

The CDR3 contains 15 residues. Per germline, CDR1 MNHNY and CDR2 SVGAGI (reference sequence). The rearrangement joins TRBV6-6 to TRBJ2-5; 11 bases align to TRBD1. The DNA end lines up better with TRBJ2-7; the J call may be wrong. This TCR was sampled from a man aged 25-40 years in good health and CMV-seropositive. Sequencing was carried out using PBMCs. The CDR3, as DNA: TGTGCCAGCACCCGGGGGACAGGGGGTATCTACGAGCAGTACTTC. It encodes CASTRGTGGIYEQYF.